This entry lists 3 T cell receptor beta chains sequenced from one sample in a study of shared T cell receptors in the human thymus (dated by TCRdb to the early 2020s). The library came from the immunoSEQ multiplex PCR assay. TCRdb's version of the immuneACCESS table is confined to in-frame rearrangements and falls short of the full clone set. An unresolved V gene accounts for under half of the shortfall where checked; the remainder is of unknown origin. Across this sample there are hundreds of thousands of clones, with 70% to 90% seen only once. Just under 0.0095% of the sample lies in the top ten. The same sample was also studied in work on human thymus T cells.

Sample: thymocytes. These TCRs come from a boy in the first two years of life with a congenital heart defect. Donor details come from another sample of the same person, matched by shared clones.

This clone was picked up one time. V usage is TRBV6-1 and J usage is TRBJ1-1, with D perhaps matching TRBD1 (5 bases). CDR3 length equals 13 residues. Germline CDR1 and CDR2: MNHNS and SASEGT. With 7 bases removed from V and 0 bases from J, the gap between germline ends came to 9 bases. DNA for the CDR3: TGTGCCAGCATTCAGGGCCTGAACACTGAAGCTTTCTTT. It encodes CASIQGLNTEAFF.

This chain links TRBV28 with TRBJ1-3; D is unclear. The V end was cut by 1 base, the J end by 4 bases, with 14 bases between. CDR1 and CDR2 from the germline V gene are MDHEN and SYDVKM. This CDR3 comprises 16 residues. The CDR3 loop reads CASSLYCRLPGNTIYF. As DNA, the CDR3 is TGTGCCAGCAGTTTATATTGCAGGCTCCCAGGAAACACCATATATTTT.

The V and J genes are TRBV15 and TRBJ1-1; D perhaps matches TRBD1 (5 bases). CDR1 is LNHNV and CDR2 is YYDKDF in the germline V gene (reference sequence). There are 17 residues in the CDR3. The V and J ends lost 3 bases and 0 bases respectively, with 17 bases between them. CDR3 bases: TGTGCCACCAGCAGCCAGGGAGGTATTTTCATGAACACTGAAGCTTTCTTT. Translating it yields CATSSQGGIFMNTEAFF.